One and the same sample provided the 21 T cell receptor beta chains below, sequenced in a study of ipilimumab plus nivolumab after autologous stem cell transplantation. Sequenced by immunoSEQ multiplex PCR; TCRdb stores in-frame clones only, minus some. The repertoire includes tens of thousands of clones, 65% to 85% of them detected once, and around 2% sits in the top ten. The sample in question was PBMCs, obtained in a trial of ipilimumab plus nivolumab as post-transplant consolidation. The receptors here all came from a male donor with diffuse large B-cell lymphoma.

The CDR3 reads CASSAPGQSFYEQYF. The CDR3 DNA reads as TGTGCCAGCAGTGCCCCGGGACAGAGCTTCTACGAGCAGTACTTC. The chain couples TRBV6-5 to TRBJ2-7, with 7 bases that match TRBD1. Germline values: CDR1 MNHEY, CDR2 SVGAGI. The trim removed 5 bases at V and 3 bases at J, leaving 10 bases unmatched. The CDR3 extends over 15 amino acids.

The CDR3 DNA reads TGCGCCAGCAGCGAGCGGCTCCCGGGGGGGGACTCTGGGGCCAACGTCCTGACTTTC. As protein: CASSERLPGGDSGANVLTF. This sequence joins TRBV4-1 and TRBJ2-6; 8 nucleotides match TRBD2. The CDR3 totals 19 residues. Germline V CDR1 and CDR2: MGHRA, YSYEKL. The V and J ends lost 5 bases and 0 bases, in that order; junction bases with no gene match: 12.

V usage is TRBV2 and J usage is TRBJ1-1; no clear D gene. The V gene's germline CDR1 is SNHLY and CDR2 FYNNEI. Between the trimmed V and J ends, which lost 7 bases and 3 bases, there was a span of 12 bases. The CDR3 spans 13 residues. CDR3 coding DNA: TGTGCCAGCAAGTCCGGGCGGGACACTGAAGCTTTCTTT. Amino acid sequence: CASKSGRDTEAFF.

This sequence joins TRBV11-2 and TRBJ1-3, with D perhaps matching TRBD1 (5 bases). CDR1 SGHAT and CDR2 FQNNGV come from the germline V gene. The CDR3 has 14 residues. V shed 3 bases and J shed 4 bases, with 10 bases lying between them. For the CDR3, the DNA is TGTGCCAGCAGCTTCTCACAGGCGGGAAACACCATATATTTT. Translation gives CASSFSQAGNTIYF. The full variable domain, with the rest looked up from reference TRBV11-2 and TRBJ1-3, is EAGVAQSPRYKIIEKRQSVAFWCNPISGHATLYWYQQILGQGPKLLIQFQNNGVVDDSQLPKDRFSAERLKGVDSTLKIQPAKLEDSAVYLCASSFSQAGNTIYFGEGSWLTVV.

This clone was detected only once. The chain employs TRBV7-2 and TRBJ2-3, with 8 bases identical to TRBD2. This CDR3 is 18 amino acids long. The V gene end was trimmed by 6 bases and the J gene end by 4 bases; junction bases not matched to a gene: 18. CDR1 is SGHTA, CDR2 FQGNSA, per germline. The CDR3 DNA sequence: TGTGCCAGCAGTTCTACACTAGGCGGGGGGCCAGGCGCAGATACGCAGTATTTT. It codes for CASSSTLGGGPGADTQYF.

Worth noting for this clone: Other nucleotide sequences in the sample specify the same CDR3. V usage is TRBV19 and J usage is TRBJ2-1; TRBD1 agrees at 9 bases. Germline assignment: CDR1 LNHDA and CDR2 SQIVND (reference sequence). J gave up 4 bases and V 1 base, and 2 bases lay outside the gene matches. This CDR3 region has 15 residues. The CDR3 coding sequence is TGTGCCAGTAGTATAGGGGGACAGGGTTACAATGAGCAGTTCTTC. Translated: CASSIGGQGYNEQFF.

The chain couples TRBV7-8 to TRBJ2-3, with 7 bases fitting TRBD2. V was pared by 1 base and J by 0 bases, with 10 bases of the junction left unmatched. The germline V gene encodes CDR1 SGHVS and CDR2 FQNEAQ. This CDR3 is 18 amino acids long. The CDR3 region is CASSLDILLAPSTDTQYF. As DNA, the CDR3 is TGTGCCAGCAGCTTAGACATCCTACTAGCGCCTAGCACAGATACGCAGTATTTT.

Written as DNA, the CDR3 is TGTGCCAGCAGTGAAGCTGGGCGGGGGGGTCTTGAGCAGTTCTTC. Amino acid sequence: CASSEAGRGGLEQFF. The chain combines TRBV6-1 with TRBJ2-1, with 9 positions matching TRBD2. The germline V gene encodes CDR1 MNHNS and CDR2 SASEGT. Trimming at V came to 0 bases and at J to 9 bases, leaving 6 bases not matched to a gene. This CDR3 is built from 15 residues.

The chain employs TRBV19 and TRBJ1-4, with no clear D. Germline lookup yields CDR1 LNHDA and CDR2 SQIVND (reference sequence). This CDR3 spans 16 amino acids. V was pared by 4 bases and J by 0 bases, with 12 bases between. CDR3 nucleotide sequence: TGTGCCAGTAGTAGGGGAGTTGGCACAACTAATGAAAAACTGTTTTTT. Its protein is CASSRGVGTTNEKLFF.

CDR3 residues: CSAEGAETQYF. The CDR3 region has the DNA TGCAGTGCCGAGGGGGCCGAGACCCAGTACTTC. The chain is built from TRBV20-1 and TRBJ2-5, with 7 bases aligning to TRBD1. The CDR3 runs 11 residues. V lost 6 bases and J lost 5; bases outside the gene matches: 3. The V gene's germline CDR1 is DFQATT and CDR2 SNEGSKA (reference sequence).

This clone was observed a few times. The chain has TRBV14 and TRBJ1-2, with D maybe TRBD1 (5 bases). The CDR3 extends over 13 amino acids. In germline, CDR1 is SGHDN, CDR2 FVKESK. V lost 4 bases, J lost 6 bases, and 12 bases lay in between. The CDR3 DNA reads TGTGCCAGCAGCCTAATCAGGGACCATGGCTACACCTTC. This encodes CASSLIRDHGYTF. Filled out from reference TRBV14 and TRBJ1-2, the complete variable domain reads EAGVTQFPSHSVIEKGQTVTLRCDPISGHDNLYWYRRVMGKEIKFLLHFVKESKQDESGMPNNRFLAERTGGTYSTLKVQPAELEDSGVYFCASSLIRDHGYTFGSGTRLTVV.

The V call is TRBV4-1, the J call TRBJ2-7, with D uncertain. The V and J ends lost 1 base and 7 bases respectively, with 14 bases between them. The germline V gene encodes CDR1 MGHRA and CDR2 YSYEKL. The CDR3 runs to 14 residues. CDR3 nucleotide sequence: TGCGCCAGCAGCCAAGCCCCCGATAGGGCAGAGCAGTACTTC. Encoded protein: CASSQAPDRAEQYF.

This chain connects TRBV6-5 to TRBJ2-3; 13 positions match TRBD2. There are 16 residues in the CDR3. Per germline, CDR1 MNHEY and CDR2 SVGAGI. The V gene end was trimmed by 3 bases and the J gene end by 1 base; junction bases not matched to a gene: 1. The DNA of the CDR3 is TGTGCCAGCAGTTATGGACTAGCGGGGGGCACAGATACGCAGTATTTT. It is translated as CASSYGLAGGTDTQYF.

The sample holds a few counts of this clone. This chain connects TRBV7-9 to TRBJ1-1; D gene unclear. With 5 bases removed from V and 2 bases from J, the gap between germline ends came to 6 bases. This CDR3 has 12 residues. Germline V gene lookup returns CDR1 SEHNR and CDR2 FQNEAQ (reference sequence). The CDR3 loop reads CASSRSNTEAFF. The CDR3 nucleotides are TGTGCCAGCAGCCGAAGTAACACTGAAGCTTTCTTT. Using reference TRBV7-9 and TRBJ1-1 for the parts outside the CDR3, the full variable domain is DTGVSQNPRHKITKRGQNVTFRCDPISEHNRLYWYRQTLGQGPEFLTYFQNEAQLEKSRLLSDRFSAERPKGSFSTLEIQRTEQGDSAMYLCASSRSNTEAFFGQGTRLTVV.

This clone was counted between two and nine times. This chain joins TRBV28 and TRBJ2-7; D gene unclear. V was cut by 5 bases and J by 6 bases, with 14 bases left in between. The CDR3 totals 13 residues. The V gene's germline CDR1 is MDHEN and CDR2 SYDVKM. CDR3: CASSPTPTGEQYF. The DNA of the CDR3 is TGTGCCAGCAGTCCCACCCCGACTGGCGAGCAGTACTTC.

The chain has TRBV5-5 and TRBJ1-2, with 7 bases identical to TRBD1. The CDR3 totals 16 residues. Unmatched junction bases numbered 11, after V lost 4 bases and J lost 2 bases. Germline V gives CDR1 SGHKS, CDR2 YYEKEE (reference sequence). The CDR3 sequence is CASSPPQRQGNYGYTF. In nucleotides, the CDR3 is TGTGCCAGCAGCCCCCCCCAAAGACAGGGAAACTATGGCTACACCTTC.

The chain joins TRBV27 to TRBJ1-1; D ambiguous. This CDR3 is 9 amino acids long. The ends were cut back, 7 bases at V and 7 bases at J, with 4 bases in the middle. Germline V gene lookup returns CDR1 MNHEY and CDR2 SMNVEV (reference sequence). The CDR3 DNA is TGTGCCAGCAATCTTGAAGCTTTCTTT. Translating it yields CASNLEAFF.

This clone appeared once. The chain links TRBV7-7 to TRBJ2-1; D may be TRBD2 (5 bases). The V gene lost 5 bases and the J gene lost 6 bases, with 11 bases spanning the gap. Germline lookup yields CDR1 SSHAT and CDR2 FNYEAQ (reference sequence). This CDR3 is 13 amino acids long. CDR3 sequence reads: CASSPTRANEQFF. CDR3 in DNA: TGTGCCAGCAGCCCAACTAGGGCCAATGAGCAGTTCTTC.

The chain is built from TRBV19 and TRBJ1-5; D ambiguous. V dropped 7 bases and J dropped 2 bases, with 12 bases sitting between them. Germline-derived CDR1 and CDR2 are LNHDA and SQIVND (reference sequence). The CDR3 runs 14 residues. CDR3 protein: CASTGTLGNQPQHF. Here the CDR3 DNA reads TGTGCCAGTACCGGAACGTTGGGCAATCAGCCCCAGCATTTT.

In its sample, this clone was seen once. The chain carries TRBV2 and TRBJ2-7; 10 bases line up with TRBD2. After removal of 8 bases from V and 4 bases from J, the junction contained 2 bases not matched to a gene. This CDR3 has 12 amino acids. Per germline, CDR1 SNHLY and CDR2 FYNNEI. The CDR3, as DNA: TGTGCCAGCGTGACTAGCGGGTACGAGCAGTACTTC. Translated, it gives CASVTSGYEQYF. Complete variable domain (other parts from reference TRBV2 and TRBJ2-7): EPEVTQTPSHQVTQMGQEVILRCVPISNHLYFYWYRQILGQKVEFLVSFYNNEISEKSEIFDDQFSVERPDGSNFTLKIRSTKLEDSAMYFCASVTSGYEQYFGPGTRLTVT.

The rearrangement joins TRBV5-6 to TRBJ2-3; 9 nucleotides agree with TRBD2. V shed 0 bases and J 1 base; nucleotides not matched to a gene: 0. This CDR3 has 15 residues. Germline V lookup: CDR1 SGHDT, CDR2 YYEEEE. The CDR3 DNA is TGTGCCAGCAGCTTGGAGCGGGGGGGCACAGATACGCAGTATTTT. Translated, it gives CASSLERGGTDTQYF.